This passage covers 32 T cell receptor beta chains from one sample sequenced in a study of blood T cell repertoires in COVID-19. Profiling relied on immunoSEQ multiplex PCR, and the TCRdb table lists in-frame clones only, not all of them. The sample consists of about 160,000 clones, roughly 85% of them appearing once. The sequencing input was PBMCs or T cells enriched from blood (not recorded which). These receptor sequences come from a man aged 55 to 70 who had recovered from COVID-19.

The chain has TRBV10-3 and TRBJ1-2; 7 nucleotides line up with TRBD1. The CDR3 loop spans 13 amino acids. Germline CDR1 ENHRY, CDR2 SYGVKD. V shed 6 bases, J shed 8 bases, and the junction held 9 bases outside the gene matches. The CDR3 here is CAIRATGWLGYTF. CDR3 bases: TGTGCCATCAGGGCGACAGGGTGGCTAGGCTACACCTTC.

This clone was recorded once. J is TRBJ1-2 and V is TRBV6-5; D remains unclear. The CDR3 has 12 residues. V dropped 7 bases and J dropped 2 bases, with 8 bases sitting between them. The germline gives CDR1 MNHEY, CDR2 SVGAGI. The DNA of the CDR3 is TGTGCCAGCATGTCCGGGAACTATGGCTACACCTTC. Its translation is CASMSGNYGYTF.

The rearrangement joins TRBV5-4 to TRBJ1-2; D unclear. The CDR3 runs 15 residues. Germline assignment: CDR1 SGHNT and CDR2 YYREEE (reference sequence). V lost 0 bases and J 11 bases, leaving 20 bases between the germline ends. CDR3: CASSLAFQTSSGYTF. As DNA, the CDR3 is TGTGCCAGCAGCTTGGCCTTTCAGACTTCCTCGGGGTACACCTTC. The entire variable domain, with the rest obtained from reference TRBV5-4 and TRBJ1-2, is as follows: ETGVTQSPTHLIKTRGQQVTLRCSSQSGHNTVSWYQQALGQGPQFIFQYYREEENGRGNFPPRFSGLQFPNYSSELNVNALELDDSALYLCASSLAFQTSSGYTFGSGTRLTVV.

This clone was recorded a few times. The rearrangement links TRBV6-6 to TRBJ1-2, with D unclear. The germline CDR1 and CDR2 sequences are MNHNY and SVGAGI (reference sequence). The CDR3 runs 14 residues. V was cut by 1 base and J by 8 bases, with 14 bases left in between. The CDR3 loop is CASSYYEAGDGYTF. Here the CDR3 DNA reads TGTGCCAGCAGTTACTACGAGGCGGGTGACGGCTACACCTTC.

The V call is TRBV7-9, the J call TRBJ1-5, with D perhaps TRBD1 (5 bases). CDR3 length: 14 residues. V lost 5 bases and J lost 6, with 14 bases in between. Germline CDR1 is SEHNR and CDR2 is FQNEAQ (reference sequence). DNA for the CDR3: TGTGCCAGCAGCAACAGTACCGGGGGTCAGCCCCAGCATTTT. Its translation is CASSNSTGGQPQHF. The full variable domain, in which reference TRBV7-9 and TRBJ1-5 provide the parts outside the CDR3, is DTGVSQNPRHKITKRGQNVTFRCDPISEHNRLYWYRQTLGQGPEFLTYFQNEAQLEKSRLLSDRFSAERPKGSFSTLEIQRTEQGDSAMYLCASSNSTGGQPQHFGDGTRLSIL.

This sequence joins TRBV5-5 and TRBJ1-6; TRBD1 agrees at 7 bases. Per the germline V gene, CDR1 is SGHKS and CDR2 is YYEKEE (reference sequence). V trimming: 5 bases; J trimming: 5 bases; junction bases outside the gene matches: 10. This CDR3 comprises 16 residues. In DNA, the CDR3 is TGTGCCAGCAGTTTCTTACTTACAGGGGATAATTCACCCCTCCACTTT. Its protein product is CASSFLLTGDNSPLHF.

For the CDR3, the DNA is TGTGCCACCAGTGCTACAGCCTCCTACGAGCAGTACTTC. This encodes CATSATASYEQYF. The V call is TRBV24-1, the J call TRBJ2-7; D not resolved. The CDR3 extends over 13 amino acids. The germline V and J ends were trimmed by 5 bases and 0 bases, with 7 bases remaining between them. Germline lookup yields CDR1 KGHDR and CDR2 SFDVKD.

This clone was observed once. This chain's CDR3 is CASSQQGGDNEQFF. Written as DNA, the CDR3 is TGTGCCAGCAGTCAACAGGGGGGGGACAATGAGCAGTTCTTC. J is TRBJ2-1 and V is TRBV6-5; D may be TRBD1 (8 bases). The germline CDR1 and CDR2 sequences are MNHEY and SVGAGI. Trimming took 5 bases from V and 5 from J, leaving 13 bases between them. The length of the CDR3 is 14 residues.

V gene TRBV5-1 combines with J gene TRBJ1-1; D is unclear. The CDR3 length is 16 residues. CDR1 and CDR2 from the germline V gene are SGHRS and YFSETQ. V was cut by 0 bases and J by 5 bases, with 17 bases left in between. In nucleotides, the CDR3 is TGCGCCAGCAGCTTGGCCTGGGCAGACCCTGGAACTGAAGCTTTCTTT. Amino acids: CASSLAWADPGTEAFF.

This sequence joins TRBV7-9 and TRBJ1-3, with a tentative D call TRBD1 (6 bases). The CDR3 sequence is 16 residues long. The ends were cut back, 10 bases at V and 2 bases at J, with 21 bases in the middle. Germline V gene lookup returns CDR1 SEHNR and CDR2 FQNEAQ (reference sequence). CDR3 sequence: CAIPSLGRGPGNTIYF. In nucleotides, the CDR3 is TGTGCCATCCCATCCCTCGGCAGGGGACCTGGAAACACCATATATTTT.

This clone was recorded at least ten times. V usage is TRBV6-1 and J usage is TRBJ1-2; TRBD1 is a possible D gene (5 bases). In germline, CDR1 is MNHNS, CDR2 SASEGT. The CDR3 is made up of 13 amino acids. Trimming took 0 bases from V and 5 from J, leaving 7 bases between them. The CDR3 coding sequence is TGTGCCAGCAGTGAAGCGGGGCAGTATGGCTACACCTTC. Protein: CASSEAGQYGYTF.

The chain links TRBV5-1 to TRBJ2-7; the D gene is possibly TRBD1 (5 bases). Per the germline V gene, CDR1 is SGHRS and CDR2 is YFSETQ. The CDR3 is 13 amino acids. V was trimmed by 7 bases and J by 5 bases, leaving 16 bases between them. The CDR3 sequence: CASRHQGLDEQYF. CDR3 sequence (DNA): TGCGCCAGCCGACATCAGGGTCTCGACGAGCAGTACTTC. The complete variable domain, with remaining parts taken from reference TRBV5-1 and TRBJ2-7, reads KAGVTQTPRYLIKTRGQQVTLSCSPISGHRSVSWYQQTPGQGLQFLFEYFSETQRNKGNFPGRFSGRQFSNSRSEMNVSTLELGDSALYLCASRHQGLDEQYFGPGTRLTVT.

The chain has TRBV27 and TRBJ1-2; 8 nucleotides align to TRBD1. Trimming cost V 6 bases and J 1 base; bases outside gene matches: 4. The CDR3 is 14 amino acids. Per germline, CDR1 MNHEY and CDR2 SMNVEV (reference sequence). CDR3 sequence reads: CASRLTGVNYGYTF. DNA of the CDR3: TGTGCCAGCAGATTGACAGGGGTTAACTATGGCTACACCTTC.

This chain joins TRBV5-4 and TRBJ1-2; 11 positions agree with TRBD1. CDR3 length equals 17 residues. With V trimmed by 2 bases and J by 5 bases, 11 bases remained unmatched. The germline V gene has CDR1 SGHNT and CDR2 YYREEE (reference sequence). The CDR3: CASSLGQGAKHQYGYTF. CDR3 coding DNA: TGTGCCAGCAGCTTAGGACAGGGGGCAAAGCATCAGTATGGCTACACCTTC.

V gene TRBV5-1 combines with J gene TRBJ1-2; D is undetermined. With 4 bases removed from V and 5 bases from J, the gap between germline ends came to 9 bases. The germline V gene has CDR1 SGHRS and CDR2 YFSETQ. The CDR3 extends over 12 amino acids. This CDR3 reads CASSLGQYGYTF. DNA of the CDR3: TGCGCCAGCAGCCTAGGTCAATATGGCTACACCTTC.

The chain has TRBV12-3 or TRBV12-4 and TRBJ1-5; D remains ambiguous. This CDR3 is 13 amino acids long. With 8 bases removed from V and 9 bases from J, the gap between germline ends came to 17 bases. CDR3 loop: CASVYKLRWPQHF. The CDR3 nucleotides are TGTGCCAGCGTATATAAACTGCGGTGGCCCCAGCATTTT.

The J gene is TRBJ1-1, the V gene TRBV30; perhaps TRBD1 as D (6 bases). The V gene lost 4 bases and the J gene lost 1 base, with 19 bases spanning the gap. The CDR3 contains 16 residues. Germline CDR1 and CDR2: GTSNPN and SVGIG (reference sequence). CDR3 protein: CAWKDGGAQKNTEAFF. DNA of the CDR3: TGTGCCTGGAAAGATGGGGGGGCCCAAAAGAACACTGAAGCTTTCTTT.

The chain recombines TRBV28 with TRBJ2-6, with a weak D call TRBD2 (5 bases). The CDR3 has 18 residues. Trimming took 4 bases from V and 2 from J, leaving 18 bases between them. In germline, CDR1 is MDHEN, CDR2 SYDVKM. DNA of the CDR3: TGTGCCAGCAGTTCCACCGCGGGTTGGCGTCCTGGGGCCAACGTCCTGACTTTC. Its protein is CASSSTAGWRPGANVLTF.

V usage is TRBV5-1 and J usage is TRBJ2-7, with a weak D call TRBD2 (6 bases). V shed 5 bases and J shed 6 bases, with 18 bases lying between them. The V gene's germline CDR1 is SGHRS and CDR2 YFSETQ. The CDR3 is 14 amino acids. CDR3 in amino acids: CASRYGPEGFEQYF. The CDR3 region has the DNA TGCGCCAGCAGGTACGGCCCGGAGGGATTCGAGCAGTACTTC.

The rearrangement links TRBV24-1 to TRBJ2-1; 7 bases are a match to TRBD1. The CDR3 spans 18 residues. V was pared by 0 bases and J by 2 bases, with 9 bases of the junction left unmatched. Germline V gives CDR1 KGHDR, CDR2 SFDVKD. For the CDR3, the DNA is TGTGCCACCAGTGATTTGGCGTCCCCCGGACAGGCCTACAATGAGCAGTTCTTC. This sequence encodes CATSDLASPGQAYNEQFF.

The chain employs TRBV28 and TRBJ2-7; D is possibly TRBD1 (5 bases). This CDR3 has 14 residues. Germline V gives CDR1 MDHEN, CDR2 SYDVKM. The germline V and J ends were trimmed by 2 bases and 3 bases, with 11 bases remaining between them. The CDR3 DNA follows: TGTGCCAGCAGTTTACTCCCAGGGAACTACGAGCAGTACTTC. It translates to CASSLLPGNYEQYF.

The table lists this clone with a few counts. The chain combines TRBV9 with TRBJ1-3; no definite D call. The V and J ends lost 0 bases and 3 bases respectively, with 10 bases between them. Germline V lookup: CDR1 SGDLS, CDR2 YYNGEE. The CDR3 loop spans 15 amino acids. The CDR3 protein is CASSVDQVGGNTIYF. The CDR3 bases are TGTGCCAGCAGCGTAGACCAGGTCGGTGGAAACACCATATATTTT.

This clone was detected a few times. The chain is built from TRBV28 and TRBJ1-2; D ambiguous. The V and J ends lost 3 bases and 0 bases respectively, with 8 bases between them. Germline loops: CDR1 MDHEN, CDR2 SYDVKM. This CDR3 comprises 14 residues. CDR3 DNA: TGTGCCAGCAGTTTTGTCGGGGCTAACTATGGCTACACCTTC. Translation gives CASSFVGANYGYTF.

This chain connects TRBV4-1 to TRBJ2-5, with D unresolved. Germline CDR1 MGHRA, CDR2 YSYEKL. There are 16 residues in the CDR3. V was shortened by 2 bases and J by 2 bases, with 15 bases between the two germline ends. CDR3 nucleotide sequence: TGCGCCAGCAGCCAATCCCTATTTTCCCGGCAAGAGACCCAGTACTTC. Its translation: CASSQSLFSRQETQYF.

The chain employs TRBV12-3 or TRBV12-4 and TRBJ2-2; tentatively, D is TRBD2 (6 bases). The CDR3 covers 13 residues. The ends were cut back, 5 bases at V and 3 bases at J, with 7 bases in the middle. CDR3 protein: CASSPGDTGELFF. CDR3 nucleotide sequence: TGTGCCAGCAGTCCGGGGGACACCGGGGAGCTGTTTTTT.

This chain uses TRBV19 with TRBJ2-3; 8 nucleotides line up with TRBD2. This CDR3 has 13 residues. Germline loops: CDR1 LNHDA, CDR2 SQIVND (reference sequence). Trimming took 5 bases from V and 3 from J; bases not matched to a gene: 1. The CDR3 reads CASSGGRTDTQYF. CDR3 DNA: TGTGCCAGTAGTGGCGGGAGGACAGATACGCAGTATTTT. The full variable domain, rest sourced from reference TRBV19 and TRBJ2-3, is DGGITQSPKYLFRKEGQNVTLSCEQNLNHDAMYWYRQDPGQGLRLIYYSQIVNDFQKGDIAEGYSVSREKKESFPLTVTSAQKNPTAFYLCASSGGRTDTQYFGPGTRLTVL.

The chain links TRBV2 to TRBJ2-7, with 9 bases fitting TRBD1. With 8 bases clipped from V and 0 bases from J, the junction kept 5 bases outside the gene matches. Germline-derived CDR1 and CDR2 are SNHLY and FYNNEI. The CDR3 is made up of 14 amino acids. Here the CDR3 reads CASVGDRDSYEQYF. CDR3 sequence (DNA): TGTGCCAGCGTGGGGGACAGGGACTCCTACGAGCAGTACTTC. Drawing the rest from reference TRBV2 and TRBJ2-7, the complete variable domain is EPEVTQTPSHQVTQMGQEVILRCVPISNHLYFYWYRQILGQKVEFLVSFYNNEISEKSEIFDDQFSVERPDGSNFTLKIRSTKLEDSAMYFCASVGDRDSYEQYFGPGTRLTVT.

The chain uses TRBV4-2 and TRBJ2-3; the match to TRBD2 covers 7 bases. Looked up from germline, CDR1 is LGHNA and CDR2 is YNFKEQ. J gave up 5 bases and V 0 bases, and 11 bases lay outside the gene matches. This CDR3 has 17 amino acids. The CDR3 bases are TGTGCCAGCAGCCAAGATCTTCAACTAGCGAATAGAGATACGCAGTATTTT. This encodes CASSQDLQLANRDTQYF.

This rearrangement joins TRBV28 to TRBJ1-2, with 9 bases matching TRBD1. Looked up from germline, CDR1 is MDHEN and CDR2 is SYDVKM. The CDR3 is 15 residues long. Trimming cost V 6 bases and J 6 bases; bases outside gene matches: 11. The CDR3 coding sequence is TGTGCCAGCAGGCTCCGAAACCGGGACAGGGATGGCTACACCTTC. Protein product: CASRLRNRDRDGYTF.

The sample holds a few counts of this clone. The chain recombines TRBV28 with TRBJ2-1, with 9 bases identical to TRBD1. V lost 5 bases to trimming and J lost 4 bases; unmatched junction nucleotides: 6. The germline V gene encodes CDR1 MDHEN and CDR2 SYDVKM. The length of the CDR3 is 15 residues. For the CDR3, the DNA is TGTGCCAGCAGTAGGACGGGACAGGGATACAATGAGCAGTTCTTC. This codes for CASSRTGQGYNEQFF.

The chain couples TRBV5-8 to TRBJ1-1; TRBD1 matches 7 bases. Per germline, CDR1 SGHTS and CDR2 YDEGEE. After removal of 0 bases from V and 0 bases from J, the junction contained 2 bases not matched to a gene. The CDR3 totals 15 residues. CDR3 DNA: TGTGCCAGCAGCTTGGCGGGACAGATGAACACTGAAGCTTTCTTT. This translates into CASSLAGQMNTEAFF.

The chain employs TRBV7-3 and TRBJ2-5; 9 bases map to TRBD1. The junction had 2 bases not matched to a gene; V was cut back by 1 base and J by 5 bases. This CDR3 has 14 amino acids. The germline gives CDR1 SGHTA, CDR2 FQGTGA. The CDR3 DNA reads as TGTGCCAGCAGCTTAAACAGGGGGCAGGAGACCCAGTACTTC. Translating gives CASSLNRGQETQYF. The whole variable domain, filled in from reference TRBV7-3 and TRBJ2-5, reads GAGVSQTPSNKVTEKGKYVELRCDPISGHTALYWYRQSLGQGPEFLIYFQGTGAADDSGLPNDRFFAVRPEGSVSTLKIQRTERGDSAVYLCASSLNRGQETQYFGPGTRLLVL.